This is a list of T cell receptor beta chains from one sample in a study of T cells in tuberculosis. Profiling relied on immunoSEQ multiplex PCR, and the TCRdb table lists in-frame clones only, not all of them. The sample includes under 25,000 clones, approximately 97% seen only once; the top ten take more than 5%. Sequencing was performed on PBMCs. The receptors stem from a donor aged 10 to 29 with latent tuberculosis or without tuberculosis infection. Each CDR3 is given with its conserved first and last residue. D genes are given only for firm matches. Clone sizes are given selectively: once, few, many, or a class where the clone is expanded.

clone_size: -
v_call: TRBV10-3
j_call: TRBJ1-1
d_call: TRBD1
cdr3_aa: CAISNPGQGTTEAFF
cdr3_nt: TGTGCCATCAGTAACCCGGGACAGGGGACCACTGAAGCTTTCTTT

clone_size: -
v_call: TRBV5-4
j_call: TRBJ2-5
d_call: TRBD1
cdr3_aa: CASSPRQGNHQETQYF
cdr3_nt: TGTGCCAGCAGCCCTCGACAGGGCAATCACCAAGAGACCCAGTACTTC

clone_size: -
v_call: TRBV2
j_call: TRBJ2-4
d_call: TRBD2
cdr3_aa: CASSEGPGLAGGLFPRSKNIQYF
cdr3_nt: TGTGCCAGCAGTGAAGGTCCGGGACTAGCGGGAGGGCTTTTCCCCCGGTCCAAAAACATTCAGTACTTC

clone_size: -
v_call: TRBV5-6
j_call: TRBJ1-5
d_call: -
cdr3_aa: CASSLVSGLQPQHF
cdr3_nt: TGTGCCAGCAGCTTGGTTTCAGGACTTCAGCCCCAGCATTTT

clone_size: -
v_call: TRBV5-4
j_call: TRBJ2-1
d_call: -
cdr3_aa: CASSPQGREKGQFF
cdr3_nt: TGTGCCAGCAGCCCGCAGGGCAGGGAAAAGGGGCAGTTCTTC

clone_size: -
v_call: TRBV7-2
j_call: TRBJ1-1
d_call: -
cdr3_aa: CASSLTGSNEAFF
cdr3_nt: TGTGCCAGCAGTCTCACAGGGAGTAATGAAGCTTTCTTT

clone_size: -
v_call: TRBV6-1
j_call: TRBJ2-2
d_call: TRBD2
cdr3_aa: CASSVPSGRGTGELFF
cdr3_nt: TGTGCCAGCAGTGTACCTAGCGGGAGGGGGACCGGGGAGCTGTTTTTT

clone_size: -
v_call: TRBV9
j_call: TRBJ2-1
d_call: -
cdr3_aa: CASSALDNEQFF
cdr3_nt: TGTGCCAGCAGCGCCCTCGACAATGAGCAGTTCTTC

clone_size: -
v_call: TRBV10-2
j_call: TRBJ2-3
d_call: -
cdr3_aa: CASSNPGWGVTDTQYF
cdr3_nt: TGCGCCAGCAGTAACCCGGGGTGGGGGGTCACAGATACGCAGTATTTT

clone_size: -
v_call: TRBV13
j_call: TRBJ1-2
d_call: TRBD1
cdr3_aa: CASSSGQAARGGYTF
cdr3_nt: TGTGCCAGCAGCTCCGGACAGGCGGCTCGAGGAGGCTACACCTTC

clone_size: -
v_call: TRBV27
j_call: TRBJ2-5
d_call: TRBD1
cdr3_aa: CASSFLGQSQETQYF
cdr3_nt: TGTGCCAGCAGTTTCTTGGGACAGTCCCAAGAGACCCAGTACTTC

clone_size: -
v_call: TRBV6-1
j_call: TRBJ1-2
d_call: -
cdr3_aa: CASSEYKNYGYTF
cdr3_nt: TGTGCCAGCAGTGAATACAAAAACTATGGCTACACCTTC

clone_size: -
v_call: TRBV5-1
j_call: TRBJ2-7
d_call: -
cdr3_aa: CASSLYGGTYEQYF
cdr3_nt: TGCGCCAGCAGCTTGTACGGGGGAACCTACGAGCAGTACTTC

clone_size: -
v_call: TRBV2
j_call: TRBJ1-1
d_call: -
cdr3_aa: CASNRPGEATEAFF
cdr3_nt: TGTGCCAGCAATCGGCCTGGGGAGGCCACTGAAGCTTTCTTT

clone_size: -
v_call: TRBV7-9
j_call: TRBJ2-7
d_call: TRBD1
cdr3_aa: CASSHRGSYEQYF
cdr3_nt: TGTGCCAGCAGCCACAGGGGTTCCTACGAGCAGTACTTC

clone_size: -
v_call: TRBV6-1
j_call: TRBJ2-7
d_call: -
cdr3_aa: CASIPDRPYEQYF
cdr3_nt: TGTGCCAGCATTCCCGACAGACCTTACGAGCAGTACTTC

clone_size: -
v_call: TRBV25-1
j_call: TRBJ2-7
d_call: -
cdr3_aa: CASSETYEQYF
cdr3_nt: TGTGCCAGCAGTGAGACTTACGAGCAGTACTTC

clone_size: -
v_call: TRBV10-3
j_call: TRBJ2-5
d_call: -
cdr3_aa: CAISEDGEDQYF
cdr3_nt: TGTGCCATCAGTGAGGATGGCGAGGACCAGTACTTC

clone_size: -
v_call: TRBV6-4
j_call: TRBJ2-1
d_call: TRBD2
cdr3_aa: CASSPPGPPAGKYNEQFF
cdr3_nt: TGTGCCAGCAGCCCCCCTGGTCCCCCAGCGGGGAAATACAATGAGCAGTTCTTC

clone_size: -
v_call: TRBV4-1
j_call: TRBJ2-1
d_call: -
cdr3_aa: CASSFVGSSYNEQFF
cdr3_nt: TGCGCCAGCAGCTTCGTCGGGAGCTCCTACAATGAGCAGTTCTTC

clone_size: few
v_call: TRBV7-2
j_call: TRBJ2-6
d_call: -
cdr3_aa: CASSLSSRSGANVLTF
cdr3_nt: TGTGCCAGCAGCTTAAGTTCGAGGTCTGGGGCCAACGTCCTGACTTTC

clone_size: -
v_call: TRBV10-3
j_call: TRBJ2-1
d_call: TRBD2
cdr3_aa: CAITKGGLAGVHEQFF
cdr3_nt: TGTGCCATCACCAAGGGGGGACTAGCGGGAGTGCATGAGCAGTTCTTC

clone_size: -
v_call: TRBV15
j_call: TRBJ1-2
d_call: TRBD1
cdr3_aa: CATSRDLVRTGTNYGYTF
cdr3_nt: TGTGCCACCAGCAGAGACTTGGTGAGGACAGGGACTAACTATGGCTACACCTTC

clone_size: -
v_call: TRBV27
j_call: TRBJ1-1
d_call: -
cdr3_aa: CASSLSYPYTEAFF
cdr3_nt: TGTGCCAGCAGTTTATCCTACCCGTACACTGAAGCTTTCTTT

clone_size: -
v_call: TRBV19
j_call: TRBJ1-5
d_call: -
cdr3_aa: CASSVLGLINQPQHF
cdr3_nt: TGTGCCAGTAGTGTCCTGGGGCTTATCAATCAGCCCCAGCATTTT

clone_size: -
v_call: TRBV6-5
j_call: TRBJ1-2
d_call: TRBD1
cdr3_aa: CASSSTGSFYGYTF
cdr3_nt: TGTGCCAGCAGTTCGACAGGGAGCTTTTACGGCTACACCTTC

clone_size: -
v_call: TRBV27
j_call: TRBJ1-2
d_call: -
cdr3_aa: CASSLTGAYGYTF
cdr3_nt: TGTGCCAGCAGCCTTACAGGCGCCTATGGCTACACCTTC

clone_size: -
v_call: TRBV7-2
j_call: TRBJ2-7
d_call: -
cdr3_aa: CASSRGHMTYEQYF
cdr3_nt: TGTGCCAGCAGCCGGGGACACATGACCTACGAGCAGTACTTC

clone_size: -
v_call: TRBV5-4
j_call: TRBJ1-1
d_call: -
cdr3_aa: CASSLKRETFTEAFF
cdr3_nt: TGTGCCAGCAGCTTGAAGAGGGAAACCTTCACTGAAGCTTTCTTT

clone_size: -
v_call: TRBV7-9
j_call: TRBJ2-2
d_call: TRBD2
cdr3_aa: CASSHGTSGSTGELFF
cdr3_nt: TGTGCCAGCAGCCATGGGACTAGCGGGTCCACCGGGGAGCTGTTTTTT

clone_size: -
v_call: TRBV4-3
j_call: TRBJ2-7
d_call: TRBD1
cdr3_aa: CASSQDGQGHAGEQYF
cdr3_nt: TGCGCCAGCAGCCAAGATGGACAGGGCCATGCGGGGGAGCAGTACTTC

clone_size: -
v_call: TRBV5-1
j_call: TRBJ1-4
d_call: -
cdr3_aa: CASRPGGPLGEKLFF
cdr3_nt: TGCGCCAGCAGACCCGGGGGGCCCCTAGGGGAAAAACTGTTTTTT

clone_size: -
v_call: TRBV10-2
j_call: TRBJ1-5
d_call: -
cdr3_aa: CASSHIPMPLNQPQHF
cdr3_nt: TGCGCCAGCAGCCATATACCTATGCCCCTGAATCAGCCCCAGCATTTT

clone_size: -
v_call: TRBV2
j_call: TRBJ1-3
d_call: -
cdr3_aa: CASSGRSSGNTIYF
cdr3_nt: TGTGCCAGCAGTGGGAGGTCCTCTGGAAACACCATATATTTT

clone_size: -
v_call: TRBV7-6
j_call: TRBJ2-3
d_call: TRBD2
cdr3_aa: CASSLDSGGGALGTDTQYF
cdr3_nt: TGTGCCAGCAGCTTAGATTCTGGCGGGGGGGCCCTTGGCACAGATACGCAGTATTTT

clone_size: -
v_call: TRBV9
j_call: TRBJ1-1
d_call: -
cdr3_aa: CASSPLTGWSTEAFF
cdr3_nt: TGTGCCAGCAGCCCCCTGACAGGATGGAGCACTGAAGCTTTCTTT

clone_size: -
v_call: TRBV2
j_call: TRBJ2-1
d_call: TRBD1
cdr3_aa: CASSPGQGYNEQFF
cdr3_nt: TGTGCCAGCAGTCCGGGACAGGGGTACAATGAGCAGTTCTTC

clone_size: -
v_call: TRBV4-1
j_call: TRBJ2-7
d_call: TRBD2
cdr3_aa: CASSHSEGGEQYF
cdr3_nt: TGCGCCAGCAGCCACTCGGAGGGAGGGGAGCAGTACTTC

clone_size: -
v_call: TRBV18
j_call: TRBJ2-3
d_call: -
cdr3_aa: CASSPFKDSTDTQYF
cdr3_nt: TGTGCCAGCTCACCATTTAAAGACTCCACAGATACGCAGTATTTT

clone_size: once
v_call: TRBV6-6
j_call: TRBJ2-5
d_call: TRBD2
cdr3_aa: CASSNSGMIETQYF
cdr3_nt: TGTGCCAGCAGTAATAGCGGGATGATTGAGACCCAGTACTTC

clone_size: -
v_call: TRBV4-1
j_call: TRBJ2-2
d_call: TRBD2
cdr3_aa: CASSQESDLLGGYTGELFF
cdr3_nt: TGCGCCAGCAGCCAAGAGTCTGACTTGTTGGGAGGGTACACCGGGGAGCTGTTTTTT

clone_size: few
v_call: TRBV12-5
j_call: TRBJ1-2
d_call: -
cdr3_aa: CASGFGGGAGYGYTF
cdr3_nt: TGTGCTAGTGGTTTTGGTGGGGGGGCAGGGTATGGCTACACCTTC

clone_size: -
v_call: TRBV27
j_call: TRBJ2-1
d_call: TRBD1
cdr3_aa: CASSAGGTGTGEQFF
cdr3_nt: TGTGCCAGCAGCGCCGGGGGGACAGGGACGGGCGAGCAGTTCTTC

clone_size: -
v_call: TRBV30
j_call: TRBJ1-1
d_call: -
cdr3_aa: CAWSFTGWRNTEAFF
cdr3_nt: TGTGCCTGGAGTTTTACAGGGTGGCGGAACACTGAAGCTTTCTTT

clone_size: -
v_call: TRBV14
j_call: TRBJ2-1
d_call: TRBD2
cdr3_aa: CASSLAGTYNEQFF
cdr3_nt: TGTGCCAGCAGCCTAGCGGGCACCTACAATGAGCAGTTCTTC

clone_size: -
v_call: TRBV11-2
j_call: TRBJ2-7
d_call: -
cdr3_aa: CASSVDFSYEQYF
cdr3_nt: TGTGCCAGCAGCGTAGACTTCTCCTACGAGCAGTACTTC